Each of the 2 T cell receptor beta chains below was sequenced from the same sample in a study of tumor-infiltrating lymphocytes in primary liver carcinoma. With a constant-region primer, TCR beta cDNA was made from approximately 510 ng of total RNA. Amplification in three nested multiplex PCR rounds with slightly modified ARM-PCR gave rise to TCR beta libraries. Investigators reported that the first two PCR rounds, at around 9 cycles each, used TRBV1-TRBV30 forward primers with a C-beta reverse primer. TCRdb used MiXCR to reprocess the multiplex PCR reads, holding one entry per CDR3 protein. The sample contains 300,000 to 400,000 distinct CDR3 sequences, 55% to 65% of which appear only once. They got blood RNA out of unsorted whole blood and also pulled out germline DNA. Source material: peripheral blood. These receptors originate from a middle-aged man with primary liver carcinoma and hepatitis B virus infection.

CDR3 sequence: CASSLVPSADTQYF. DNA for the CDR3: TGTGCCAGCAGCTTAGTACCCTCAGCAGATACGCAGTATTTT. The gene calls are TRBV7-2 and TRBJ2-3; D call uncertain. The CDR3 has 14 amino acids. Germline V gene sequence: CDR1 SGHTA, CDR2 FQGNSA. V gave up 1 base and J gave up 4 bases, with 9 bases separating them.

V gene TRBV7-9 combines with J gene TRBJ1-2, with TRBD1 identical over 7 bases. The CDR3 is 15 amino acids. V lost 2 bases, J lost 2 bases, and 5 bases stayed unmatched. CDR1 and CDR2 from the germline V gene are SEHNR and FQNEAQ (reference sequence). The CDR3 DNA reads TGTGCCAGCAGCTTATCTACGACAGGGAACTATGGCTACACCTTC. This gives the protein CASSLSTTGNYGYTF.